This T cell receptor beta chain appears in the sequencing data of a study of blood T cell repertoires in COVID-19. TCRdb's copy holds only in-frame clones and misses some; the assay was immunoSEQ multiplex PCR. The sample shows roughly 300,000 clones, about 85% of them seen only once. With V trimmed by 5 bases and J by 2 bases, 14 bases remained unmatched. This CDR3 is 19 amino acids long. Germline CDR1 and CDR2: SEHNR and FQNEAQ (reference sequence). This clonotype originated in a woman in her 30s who had recovered from COVID-19. The chain employs TRBV7-9 and TRBJ2-7, with TRBD2 identical over 14 bases. What was sequenced was PBMCs or T cells enriched from blood (not recorded which). The CDR3 spells CASSARMGLAGALTYEQYF. In DNA form, the CDR3 reads TGTGCCAGCAGCGCTCGTATGGGACTAGCGGGGGCTCTGACCTACGAGCAGTACTTC.